These T cell receptor beta chains were read from a single sample in a study of blood T cell repertoires in COVID-19. Measured with immunoSEQ multiplex PCR; TCRdb has only the in-frame clones, and not every one. The sample contains about 270,000 clones, roughly 86% of which appear only once. Sequencing was carried out using peripheral blood. These receptors all stem from a middle-aged man with active or convalescent COVID-19. Both conserved end residues are part of each CDR3. Each record gives: V gene, CDR3 length, clone size, D gene, J gene, CDR3 DNA, CDR3 protein. A D gene is named only where the DNA matches it firmly. Part of the rows lack a size; the others show once, few, many or a class for expanded clones.

V: TRBV12-3/TRBV12-4; length: 12; size: few; D: NA; J: TRBJ1-6; DNA: TGTGCCAGCAGTTCCGCCGGGAGACCCCTCCACTTT; CDR3: CASSSAGRPLHF
V: TRBV2; length: 14; size: NA; D: TRBD2; J: TRBJ2-2; DNA: TGTGCCAGCAGGAGCGGGAGTGGTACCGGGGAGCTGTTTTTT; CDR3: CASRSGSGTGELFF
V: TRBV5-1; length: 14; size: NA; D: TRBD2; J: TRBJ2-5; DNA: TGCGCCAGCGATGCGGGGGGGCCGGCGGAGACCCAGTACTTC; CDR3: CASDAGGPAETQYF
V: TRBV2; length: 14; size: once; D: TRBD1; J: TRBJ1-6; DNA: TGTGCCAGCAGTGGGGACAGGCGGAGTTCACCCCTCCACTTT; CDR3: CASSGDRRSSPLHF
V: TRBV7-9; length: 16; size: NA; D: TRBD1; J: TRBJ2-1; DNA: TGTGCCAGCAGCTTAGTGGGGACAGGGGGTCCGAATGAGCAGTTCTTC; CDR3: CASSLVGTGGPNEQFF
V: TRBV5-4; length: 15; size: NA; D: TRBD1; J: TRBJ2-7; DNA: TGTGCCAGCAGCTTGAAAGGGGGCCCCTCCTACGAGCAGTACTTC; CDR3: CASSLKGGPSYEQYF
V: TRBV29-1; length: 13; size: NA; D: TRBD1; J: TRBJ1-2; DNA: TGCAGCGTTTCCAAGACAGGGGAATATGGCTACACCTTC; CDR3: CSVSKTGEYGYTF
V: TRBV2; length: 15; size: NA; D: TRBD1; J: TRBJ1-2; DNA: TGTGCCAGCAGAGAAGGACAGGGAGGAGTCTATGGCTACACCTTC; CDR3: CASREGQGGVYGYTF
V: TRBV7-2; length: 15; size: once; D: NA; J: TRBJ2-2; DNA: TGTGCCAGCAGCTTACGCCAGGGGGGAACCGGGGAGCTGTTTTTT; CDR3: CASSLRQGGTGELFF
V: TRBV7-6; length: 17; size: NA; D: NA; J: TRBJ1-6; DNA: TGTGCCAGCAGCTTAATAGGGACCTCTGGAGGGAATTCACCCCTCCACTTT; CDR3: CASSLIGTSGGNSPLHF
V: TRBV19; length: 15; size: NA; D: NA; J: TRBJ2-1; DNA: TGTGCCAGTAAAAGGGGTCGGAGCTCCTACAATGAGCAGTTCTTC; CDR3: CASKRGRSSYNEQFF
V: TRBV6-5; length: 13; size: NA; D: TRBD1; J: TRBJ2-3; DNA: TGTGCCAGCAGTTACTCGAGGGCAGGGGGTTTGTATTTT; CDR3: CASSYSRAGGLYF
V: TRBV5-4; length: 16; size: NA; D: TRBD1; J: TRBJ2-5; DNA: TGTGCCAGCACTACTTACAGGGGGCGTTCGCCTGAGACCCAGTACTTC; CDR3: CASTTYRGRSPETQYF
V: TRBV5-6; length: 15; size: NA; D: NA; J: TRBJ2-4; DNA: TGTGCCAGCAGCTTGGTATACGACAGGCAAAACATTCAGTACTTC; CDR3: CASSLVYDRQNIQYF
V: TRBV2; length: 14; size: NA; D: TRBD1; J: TRBJ1-2; DNA: TGTGCCAGCAGCCTCGGACAGGGGGGTGTCCGCTACACCTTC; CDR3: CASSLGQGGVRYTF
V: TRBV13; length: 13; size: NA; D: TRBD1; J: TRBJ2-5; DNA: TGTGCCAGTATGACAGGGGGCAAAGAGACCCAGTACTTC; CDR3: CASMTGGKETQYF
V: TRBV6-5; length: 15; size: NA; D: NA; J: TRBJ1-5; DNA: TGTGCCAGCAGTTACTCGCGGGGAGGTAATCAGCCCCAGCATTTT; CDR3: CASSYSRGGNQPQHF
V: TRBV18; length: 16; size: once; D: NA; J: TRBJ2-3; DNA: TGTGCCAGCTCACCACCGTCTCACAGGTTCACAGATACGCAGTATTTT; CDR3: CASSPPSHRFTDTQYF
V: TRBV23-1; length: 16; size: NA; D: TRBD1; J: TRBJ2-1; DNA: TGCGCCAGCAGTCTCCGCCGGGACAGGGATTACAATGAGCAGTTCTTC; CDR3: CASSLRRDRDYNEQFF
V: TRBV2; length: 12; size: NA; D: NA; J: TRBJ1-2; DNA: TGTGCCACGGGGGTGGGGTCGTATGGCTACACCTTC; CDR3: CATGVGSYGYTF
V: TRBV27; length: 16; size: NA; D: TRBD1; J: TRBJ1-1; DNA: TGTGCCAGCACTCCCCGAGAGTGGGACAGGGCCACTGAAGCTTTCTTT; CDR3: CASTPREWDRATEAFF
V: TRBV14; length: 14; size: NA; D: NA; J: TRBJ1-6; DNA: TGTGCCAGCAGCCAAGTCAGGAATAATTCACCCCTCCACTTT; CDR3: CASSQVRNNSPLHF
V: TRBV12-5; length: 14; size: NA; D: NA; J: TRBJ2-3; DNA: TGTGCTAGTGGCCGCGAGTATGGCACAGATACGCAGTATTTT; CDR3: CASGREYGTDTQYF
V: TRBV19; length: 15; size: NA; D: NA; J: TRBJ2-3; DNA: TGTGCCAGTAGTACCCCACTTATCTCCACAGATACGCAGTATTTT; CDR3: CASSTPLISTDTQYF
V: TRBV5-6; length: 15; size: NA; D: TRBD1; J: TRBJ1-6; DNA: TGTGCCAGCAGCTACCAGGGGGTCAATAATTCACCCCTCCACTTT; CDR3: CASSYQGVNNSPLHF
V: TRBV5-1; length: 14; size: NA; D: NA; J: TRBJ1-1; DNA: TGCGCCAGCAGCAACTTCGGGGTCGTCACTGAAGCTTTCTTT; CDR3: CASSNFGVVTEAFF
V: TRBV28; length: 14; size: NA; D: NA; J: TRBJ1-1; DNA: TGTGCCAGCAGTATGATCGGGAGGGCCACTGAAGCTTTCTTT; CDR3: CASSMIGRATEAFF
V: TRBV9; length: 14; size: NA; D: NA; J: TRBJ2-1; DNA: TGTGCCAGCAGCAAACTGACTAGTTTCGGTGAGCAGTTCTTC; CDR3: CASSKLTSFGEQFF
V: TRBV5-6; length: 14; size: NA; D: TRBD1; J: TRBJ1-5; DNA: TGTGCCAGCAGCGAAGGACAGGGGGATCAGCCCCAGCATTTT; CDR3: CASSEGQGDQPQHF
V: TRBV7-2; length: 14; size: few; D: TRBD1; J: TRBJ1-2; DNA: TGTGCCAGCAGCTTGGGGACAGGGGGCTATGGCTACACCTTC; CDR3: CASSLGTGGYGYTF
V: TRBV7-9; length: 17; size: NA; D: NA; J: TRBJ2-1; DNA: TGTGCCAGCAGGGGGCGGGACTGGTTGGGCCCCTACAATGAGCAGTTCTTC; CDR3: CASRGRDWLGPYNEQFF
V: TRBV7-9; length: 14; size: NA; D: NA; J: TRBJ1-4; DNA: TGTGCCAGCAGCTTAGCGCGGCAGGGTGAAAAACTGTTTTTT; CDR3: CASSLARQGEKLFF
V: TRBV27; length: 16; size: few; D: NA; J: TRBJ1-6; DNA: TGTGCCAGCAGTTTATACGCAGGCCGGCAGGATTCACCCCTCCACTTT; CDR3: CASSLYAGRQDSPLHF
V: TRBV28; length: 13; size: few; D: TRBD1; J: TRBJ1-6; DNA: TGTGCCAGCGGGCGGGAGGGACAGTCACCCCTCCACTTT; CDR3: CASGREGQSPLHF
V: TRBV5-1; length: 14; size: NA; D: TRBD1; J: TRBJ1-2; DNA: TGCGCCAGCAGCTTGGCCGGGACAGGGGTGGGCTACACCTTC; CDR3: CASSLAGTGVGYTF
V: TRBV19; length: 12; size: NA; D: TRBD2; J: TRBJ2-1; DNA: TGTGCCAGCCAGACTAGCGCCAATGAGCAGTTCTTC; CDR3: CASQTSANEQFF
V: TRBV2; length: 12; size: NA; D: NA; J: TRBJ2-3; DNA: TGTGCCAGCGGCACTAGCTCCCTCCTGCAGTATTTT; CDR3: CASGTSSLLQYF
V: TRBV12-5; length: 16; size: NA; D: NA; J: TRBJ2-7; DNA: TGTGCTAGTGGTTTCACCGGCCGACAGAGCTCCTACGAGCAGTACTTC; CDR3: CASGFTGRQSSYEQYF
V: TRBV10-3; length: 15; size: NA; D: NA; J: TRBJ2-3; DNA: TGTGCCATCAACCCTAGCACAACTAGCACAGATACGCAGTATTTT; CDR3: CAINPSTTSTDTQYF
V: TRBV18; length: 16; size: NA; D: TRBD2; J: TRBJ2-5; DNA: TGTGCCAGCTCACCACTAGCGGGAGATTACCTGGAGACCCAGTACTTC; CDR3: CASSPLAGDYLETQYF
V: TRBV4-1; length: 15; size: NA; D: TRBD1; J: TRBJ1-2; DNA: TGCGCCAGCAGCCAAGACCCCGGGACAGCATATGGCTACACCTTC; CDR3: CASSQDPGTAYGYTF
V: TRBV10-3; length: 13; size: NA; D: NA; J: TRBJ2-5; DNA: TGTGCCATCAGTGAAACCAGGGCGGAGACCCAGTACTTC; CDR3: CAISETRAETQYF
V: TRBV7-6; length: 12; size: NA; D: NA; J: TRBJ1-2; DNA: TGTGCCAGCAGCTTAGCGCCGGATGGCTACACCTTC; CDR3: CASSLAPDGYTF
V: TRBV11-3; length: 19; size: NA; D: TRBD2; J: TRBJ2-3; DNA: TGTGCCAGCAGCTTAATTTGGCTAGCGGGAGGTGCCTCCACAGATACGCAGTATTTT; CDR3: CASSLIWLAGGASTDTQYF
V: TRBV27; length: 14; size: NA; D: NA; J: TRBJ2-3; DNA: TGTGCCAGCAGTCCCCGGGACTGGCGAGATACGCAGTATTTT; CDR3: CASSPRDWRDTQYF
V: TRBV28; length: 14; size: NA; D: NA; J: TRBJ2-5; DNA: TGTGCCAGCACCGAACTACTCAAACCGGGGACCCAGTACTTC; CDR3: CASTELLKPGTQYF
V: TRBV12-5; length: 16; size: NA; D: TRBD2; J: TRBJ2-1; DNA: TGTGCTAGTGGTTGGGCCGGGACTAGCGTCAACAATGAGCAGTTCTTC; CDR3: CASGWAGTSVNNEQFF
V: TRBV28; length: 12; size: NA; D: NA; J: TRBJ2-7; DNA: TGTGCCAGCAGTCGGACAGCCTACGAGCAGTACTTC; CDR3: CASSRTAYEQYF
V: TRBV7-3; length: 13; size: NA; D: NA; J: TRBJ2-5; DNA: TGTGCCAGCAGCCGGCGGCCCGGAGAGACCCAGTACTTC; CDR3: CASSRRPGETQYF
V: TRBV11-3; length: 17; size: NA; D: TRBD1; J: TRBJ2-1; DNA: TGTGCCAGCAGCCCGTCACAGGGGGCCAGGTTCTACAATGAGCAGTTCTTC; CDR3: CASSPSQGARFYNEQFF
V: TRBV5-6; length: 14; size: NA; D: NA; J: TRBJ1-1; DNA: TGTGCCAGCAGCTTCTCAGGGGTGAACACTGAAGCTTTCTTT; CDR3: CASSFSGVNTEAFF
V: TRBV6-5; length: 12; size: NA; D: NA; J: TRBJ1-1; DNA: TGTGCCAGCAGTTCCATCCTCGGGGGAGCTTTCTTT; CDR3: CASSSILGGAFF
V: TRBV5-1; length: 15; size: NA; D: NA; J: TRBJ1-4; DNA: TGCGCCAGCAGCTTGACGAGTGCAACTAATGAAAAACTGTTTTTT; CDR3: CASSLTSATNEKLFF
V: TRBV19; length: 17; size: NA; D: TRBD1; J: TRBJ1-1; DNA: TGTGCCAGTTCCGGGACAGGGGTTTTTTCGGGGAACACTGAAGCTTTCTTT; CDR3: CASSGTGVFSGNTEAFF
V: TRBV11-2; length: 15; size: NA; D: NA; J: TRBJ1-1; DNA: TGTGCCAGCAGCTTAGATCCAGGGGATGGCACTGAAGCTTTCTTT; CDR3: CASSLDPGDGTEAFF
V: TRBV27; length: 15; size: NA; D: TRBD1; J: TRBJ1-2; DNA: TGTGCCAGCAGTGTGGCCGGGACAGGGGGCTATGGCTACACCTTC; CDR3: CASSVAGTGGYGYTF
V: TRBV4-1; length: 14; size: NA; D: TRBD2; J: TRBJ2-1; DNA: TGCGCCAGCATGCGGGGGGGACGCGACAATGAGCAGTTCTTC; CDR3: CASMRGGRDNEQFF
V: TRBV13; length: 19; size: NA; D: TRBD2; J: TRBJ2-6; DNA: TGTGCCAGCAGCATTTTCCTAGCGGGGGGTAGCTCTGGGGCCAACGTCCTGACTTTC; CDR3: CASSIFLAGGSSGANVLTF
V: TRBV2; length: 13; size: few; D: NA; J: TRBJ1-1; DNA: TGTGCCAGCCCGACCGGGGTAGGGACTGAAGCTTTCTTT; CDR3: CASPTGVGTEAFF
V: TRBV19; length: 13; size: NA; D: NA; J: TRBJ2-5; DNA: TGTGCCAGTAGTGATCAACATCAAGAGACCCAGTACTTC; CDR3: CASSDQHQETQYF